This entry concerns a single T cell receptor (beta chain). Antigen: not known. The data stem from a study of T-cell memory formation after mild COVID-19. The study's findings and limits: Among contracting clones, CD4+ were mainly CM/EM and CD8+ enriched in EMRA.

5'RACE primed at constant segments yielded TCR alpha and TCR beta cDNA libraries bearing sample barcodes and UMIs. TCRdb re-called the 5' RACE reads with MiXCR, one entry per CDR3 protein. Among approximately 440,000 distinct CDR3 sequences listed, 15% to 20% were seen once. Trimming took 5 bases from V and 0 from J; bases not matched to a gene: 7. Germline V gives CDR1 SEHNR, CDR2 FQNEAQ (reference sequence). This CDR3 comprises 17 residues. The gene calls are TRBV7-9 and TRBJ2-7, with TRBD2 matching 13 bases. The origin of this receptor is an adult woman who had mild COVID-19 (a few samples of this study predate the infection). Cell type and time point are not known. Sequences were obtained from PBMCs or a T cell subset sorted from them (not recorded which). In nucleotides, the CDR3 is TGTGCCAGCAGCCGACTAGCGGGAGGACAGAGCTCCTACGAGCAGTACTTC. It is translated as CASSRLAGGQSSYEQYF.